Presented here are 8 T cell receptor beta chains from one specimen sequenced in a study of T cell clones after liver transplantation. TCRdb keeps only in-frame clones here, not all; method: immunoSEQ multiplex PCR. Of under 85,000 clones listed, roughly 80% were seen once; the top ten hold approximately 0.8%. The material sequenced was CD4+ T cells from blood, taken 12 months after liver transplant. The receptors come from a human patient who received a liver transplant. Some T cells may have originated in the graft donor.

The chain employs TRBV28 and TRBJ2-1; no definite D call. Germline V gene data show CDR1 as MDHEN and CDR2 as SYDVKM. V was cut by 4 bases and J by 8 bases, with 18 bases left in between. CDR3 length equals 15 residues. CDR3 sequence: CASSSSSLRWDEQFF. In nucleotides, the CDR3 is TGTGCCAGCAGTTCATCCTCCCTCCGCTGGGATGAGCAGTTCTTC.

The rearrangement joins TRBV29-1 to TRBJ2-7, with 10 positions matching TRBD1. The trim removed 7 bases at V and 5 bases at J, leaving 8 bases unmatched. CDR1 is SQVTM, CDR2 ANQGSEA, per germline. The CDR3 is made up of 13 amino acids. The CDR3: CSGWTGGSDEQYF. The CDR3 bases are TGCAGCGGTTGGACAGGGGGTTCCGACGAGCAGTACTTC.

The V gene is TRBV6-5, the J gene TRBJ1-5; D remains ambiguous. Germline CDR1 reads MNHEY; CDR2 reads SVGAGI. V was shortened by 4 bases and J by 7 bases, with 11 bases between the two germline ends. CDR3 length equals 13 residues. The DNA of the CDR3 is TGTGCCAGCAGTTTTAAGGGTCGGCAGCCCCAGCATTTT. Its translation: CASSFKGRQPQHF.

The genes are TRBV28 and TRBJ1-4; the match to TRBD1 covers 7 bases. Per the germline V gene, CDR1 is MDHEN and CDR2 is SYDVKM. V was clipped by 5 bases and J by 3 bases; unmatched bases: 15. There are 18 residues in the CDR3. CDR3 residues: CASSPLRDSTKSNEKLFF. DNA of the CDR3: TGTGCCAGCAGTCCTTTGAGGGACAGCACTAAGTCTAATGAAAAACTGTTTTTT.

The J gene is TRBJ1-4, the V gene TRBV19; the D is unclear. This CDR3 is 15 amino acids long. The V gene lost 5 bases and the J gene lost 4 bases, with 14 bases spanning the gap. The germline V gene has CDR1 LNHDA and CDR2 SQIVND (reference sequence). CDR3 in DNA: TGTGCCAGTAGTTCCGGGATTCTTCTTAATGAAAAACTGTTTTTT. It specifies CASSSGILLNEKLFF.

The chain carries TRBV18 and TRBJ1-2; possible D gene TRBD1, 5 bases. From germline, CDR1 is KGHSH and CDR2 LQKENI. This CDR3 is 13 amino acids long. The ends were cut back, 3 bases at V and 9 bases at J, with 14 bases in the middle. The CDR3 sequence is CASSPGPQDRYTF. CDR3 DNA sequence: TGTGCCAGCTCACCGGGGCCCCAAGATCGCTACACCTTC.

Written as DNA, the CDR3 is TGTGCCAGCAGCTTTGCTAGCGGGGGCTACGAGCAGTACTTC. Translation gives CASSFASGGYEQYF. This chain links TRBV7-3 with TRBJ2-7, with TRBD2 matching over 10 bases. The CDR3 consists of 14 residues. Unmatched junction bases numbered 2, after V lost 3 bases and J lost 3 bases. CDR1 and CDR2 (germline): SGHTA, FQGTGA. Using reference TRBV7-3 and TRBJ2-7 for the parts outside the CDR3, the full variable domain is GAGVSQTPSNKVTEKGKYVELRCDPISGHTALYWYRQSLGQGPEFLIYFQGTGAADDSGLPNDRFFAVRPEGSVSTLKIQRTERGDSAVYLCASSFASGGYEQYFGPGTRLTVT.

The chain is built from TRBV2 and TRBJ2-4; 7 bases map to TRBD1. Germline CDR1 and CDR2: SNHLY and FYNNEI. The CDR3 has 15 amino acids. Trimming cost V 7 bases and J 0 bases; bases outside gene matches: 6. This CDR3 reads CASMRGLGAKNIQYF. The DNA for the CDR3 is TGTGCCAGCATGAGGGGGCTGGGAGCCAAAAACATTCAGTACTTC.